The 30 T cell receptor beta chains below come from one sample, sequenced in a study of post-analysis software for immune sequencing data. Study-wide results and caveats: Patients carried roughly five TRBV segments more frequently than controls did, and TRBV5-6, TRBV5-1 and TRBV20-1 were among them.

Prepared TCR beta cDNA libraries contained unique molecular identifiers. TCRdb re-analysed the PCR reads in MiXCR, keeping a single row per CDR3 protein. Altogether hundreds of thousands of distinct CDR3 sequences are present, 53% being singletons, with the ten largest covering 4% to 5.5%. For these receptors, no antigen is known. What was sequenced was blood. The receptors were sampled from a girl aged 10 to 17 with multiple sclerosis.

This chain uses TRBV20-1 with TRBJ1-1; 8 bases agree with TRBD1. Germline V gene sequence: CDR1 DFQATT, CDR2 SNEGSKA (reference sequence). V was clipped by 1 base and J by 3 bases; unmatched bases: 7. The CDR3 is made up of 15 amino acids. For the CDR3, the DNA is TGCAGTGCTAGAGGTCAGGGGGCTGGGGACACTGAAGCTTTCTTT. Translation: CSARGQGAGDTEAFF.

This rearrangement joins TRBV7-2 to TRBJ1-4, with TRBD1 matching 7 bases. CDR1 is SGHTA, CDR2 FQGNSA, per germline. V lost 3 bases, J lost 4 bases, and 5 bases stayed unmatched. The CDR3 extends over 15 amino acids. CDR3 protein: CASSLRGQGNEKLFF. CDR3 DNA: TGTGCCAGCAGCTTGAGGGGGCAGGGTAATGAAAAACTGTTTTTT.

The chain combines TRBV10-3 with TRBJ2-1, with a weak D call TRBD1 (6 bases). The CDR3 spans 16 residues. Germline V lookup: CDR1 ENHRY, CDR2 SYGVKD. V lost 6 bases and J lost 6, with 21 bases in between. The CDR3 nucleotides read TGTGCCATCAGCATCCACGACAGGAAAGAAGGCAATGAGCAGTTCTTC. Its protein product is CAISIHDRKEGNEQFF.

V is TRBV20-1 and J is TRBJ2-4; D unresolved. This CDR3 region has 16 residues. Germline CDR1 DFQATT, CDR2 SNEGSKA (reference sequence). V lost 1 base to trimming and J lost 3 bases, with 16 bases between them. In DNA, the CDR3 is TGCAGTGCTAGAGCACCTGGGGTGCGAGACAAAAACATTCAGTACTTC. This sequence encodes CSARAPGVRDKNIQYF.

V is TRBV27 and J is TRBJ1-5; 9 bases line up with TRBD1. The CDR3 totals 15 residues. V lost 5 bases to trimming and J lost 8 bases; unmatched junction nucleotides: 10. Germline assignment: CDR1 MNHEY and CDR2 SMNVEV (reference sequence). The CDR3 coding sequence is TGTGCCAGCAGTGCGAAGATCGACAGGGGGAAGCCCCAGCATTTT. It is translated as CASSAKIDRGKPQHF.

On this clonotype: An end of the junction does not agree with germline; a read error may underlie this. The chain has TRBV20-1 and TRBJ2-3, with a tentative D call TRBD2 (5 bases). Germline CDR1 DFQATT, CDR2 SNEGSKA (reference sequence). The CDR3 has 13 amino acids. The CDR3 DNA sequence: TGCAGTGCTAGGGGTGGAGGCACAGATGCGCAGTATTTT. Translated: CSARGGGTDAQYF.

This clonotype was recorded many times. The chain combines TRBV13 with TRBJ2-5; D possibly matches TRBD1 or TRBD2 (5 bases each). The CDR3 totals 13 residues. The germline V gene has CDR1 PRHDT and CDR2 FYEKMQ (reference sequence). V was trimmed by 5 bases and J by 2 bases, leaving 9 bases between them. The CDR3 is CASSPWGQETQYF. The DNA of the CDR3 is TGTGCCAGCAGCCCCTGGGGGCAAGAGACCCAGTACTTC.

The chain couples TRBV6-5 to TRBJ1-1; no clear D gene. The germline V gene has CDR1 MNHEY and CDR2 SVGAGI. This CDR3 spans 13 amino acids. Trimming stripped 2 bases from V and 4 bases from J, with 8 bases between. The chain's CDR3 is CASSYAISTEAFF. The CDR3 nucleotides are TGTGCCAGCAGTTACGCAATTTCCACTGAAGCTTTCTTT.

This rearrangement joins TRBV20-1 to TRBJ2-6; 8 bases match TRBD1. The CDR3 runs 15 residues. From germline, CDR1 is DFQATT and CDR2 SNEGSKA (reference sequence). Trimming cost V 5 bases and J 2 bases; bases outside gene matches: 5. The CDR3 coding sequence is TGCAGTGCTGCTAACAGGGGGACTGGGGCCAACGTCCTGACTTTC. This gives the protein CSAANRGTGANVLTF.

The rearrangement links TRBV7-9 to TRBJ2-7, with 7 bases fitting TRBD1. This CDR3 contains 15 residues. J gave up 3 bases and V 2 bases, and 7 bases lay outside the gene matches. CDR1 and CDR2 from the germline V gene are SEHNR and FQNEAQ (reference sequence). The CDR3 here is CASSLRGPTGYEQYF. In nucleotides, the CDR3 is TGTGCCAGCAGCTTAAGGGGGCCCACCGGCTACGAGCAGTACTTC.

The CDR3 DNA follows: TGTGCCAGCAGCTACCTGAATCAGCCCCAGCATTTT. Translated, it gives CASSYLNQPQHF. The chain links TRBV7-8 to TRBJ1-5; no firm D call. The V end was cut by 4 bases, the J end by 4 bases, with 5 bases between. The CDR3 spans 12 residues. Germline CDR1 SGHVS, CDR2 FQNEAQ. The full variable domain, completed using reference TRBV7-8 and TRBJ1-5, is GAGVSQSPRYKVAKRGQDVALRCDPISGHVSLFWYQQALGQGPEFLTYFQNEAQLDKSGLPSDRFFAERPEGSVSTLKIQRTQQEDSAVYLCASSYLNQPQHFGDGTRLSIL.

This chain joins TRBV5-1 and TRBJ2-3; D not resolved. V lost 4 bases and J lost 3, with 9 bases in between. Germline V gene sequence: CDR1 SGHRS, CDR2 YFSETQ. The CDR3 consists of 13 residues. The CDR3 DNA is TGCGCCAGCAGCACCCTCGCGACAGATACGCAGTATTTT. Residues: CASSTLATDTQYF.

This clonotype was recorded a few times. The rearrangement uses TRBV29-1 and TRBJ2-5; 13 bases are a match to TRBD2. The CDR3 is 15 amino acids. Trimming at V came to 4 bases and at J to 4 bases, leaving 6 bases not matched to a gene. In germline, CDR1 is SQVTM, CDR2 ANQGSEA. The DNA for the CDR3 is TGCAGCGTTGCGGGACTAGCGGGGAGAATAGAGACCCAGTACTTC. It translates to CSVAGLAGRIETQYF.

This clonotype has only a few counts. The J gene is TRBJ2-1, the V gene TRBV20-1; TRBD2 matches at 7 bases. The germline V gene encodes CDR1 DFQATT and CDR2 SNEGSKA (reference sequence). This CDR3 has 15 residues. The trim removed 4 bases at V and 0 bases at J, leaving 6 bases unmatched. The CDR3, as DNA: TGCAGTGCTACTACTAGCGAAACCTCCTACAATGAGCAGTTCTTC. Its translation is CSATTSETSYNEQFF.

This clonotype was recorded only once. The V and J genes are TRBV20-1 and TRBJ2-3; the match to TRBD2 covers 9 bases. Looked up from germline, CDR1 is DFQATT and CDR2 is SNEGSKA (reference sequence). V was clipped by 7 bases and J by 0 bases; unmatched bases: 5. CDR3 length: 14 residues. The CDR3 nucleotides are TGCAGTGTCAAGCGGGGGGCAAGCACAGATACGCAGTATTTT. It is translated as CSVKRGASTDTQYF.

This clonotype was counted a few times. The rearrangement uses TRBV29-1 and TRBJ1-2; a weak D match, TRBD1 (5 bases). Germline CDR1 is SQVTM and CDR2 is ANQGSEA. This CDR3 spans 14 amino acids. With 6 bases removed from V and 0 bases from J, the gap between germline ends came to 14 bases. The CDR3 nucleotides are TGCAGCGTGGATACAGGTTTAGCTAACTATGGCTACACCTTC. Translation: CSVDTGLANYGYTF.

The chain recombines TRBV12-5 with TRBJ2-5, with TRBD1 as a possible D gene (6 bases). CDR3 length: 15 residues. The V gene lost 2 bases and the J gene lost 4 bases, with 14 bases spanning the gap. The V gene's germline CDR1 is LGHNT and CDR2 FRNRAP. The CDR3 here is CASGLSTGQGETQYF. As DNA, the CDR3 is TGTGCTAGTGGTTTGTCGACAGGTCAGGGAGAGACCCAGTACTTC.

The chain combines TRBV29-1 with TRBJ2-5; possibly TRBD1 for D (6 bases). The CDR3 contains 12 residues. Germline-derived CDR1 and CDR2 are SQVTM and ANQGSEA. Trimming removed 8 bases from V and 4 bases from J, with 14 bases in between. CDR3 protein: CSIRGVRETQYF. In DNA form, the CDR3 reads TGCAGCATCAGGGGTGTACGAGAGACCCAGTACTTC.

The count of this clonotype is one. This CDR3 reads CASRRDRGHNEQFF. The CDR3 DNA sequence: TGTGCCAGCAGGCGGGACAGGGGTCACAATGAGCAGTTCTTC. V and J are TRBV6-5 and TRBJ2-1; 10 nucleotides agree with TRBD1. The CDR3 spans 14 residues. CDR1 is MNHEY, CDR2 SVGAGI, per germline. The junction had 4 bases not matched to a gene; V was cut back by 6 bases and J by 5 bases.

This clonotype came up a few times. The chain links TRBV4-1 to TRBJ1-1; D remains ambiguous. Germline V gene lookup returns CDR1 MGHRA and CDR2 YSYEKL. V was shortened by 0 bases and J by 0 bases, with 8 bases between the two germline ends. CDR3 size: 15 residues. The CDR3 region is CASSQDDRLNTEAFF. CDR3 nucleotide sequence: TGCGCCAGCAGCCAAGACGACCGATTGAACACTGAAGCTTTCTTT.

The chain employs TRBV5-1 and TRBJ1-4, with D perhaps matching TRBD1 (6 bases). In germline, CDR1 is SGHRS, CDR2 YFSETQ. The CDR3 length is 15 residues. V shed 0 bases and J shed 8 bases, with 14 bases lying between them. The CDR3 coding sequence is TGCGCCAGCAGCTTGGCCCTACAGGGCGGGGAAAAACTGTTTTTT. This translates into CASSLALQGGEKLFF.

For this clonotype: A clone one base away is much larger, so this may be a read error. DNA of the CDR3: TGTGCCAGCAGCCAACAGGGCGAGCAGTACTTC. Translated, it gives CASSQQGEQYF. The J gene is TRBJ2-7, the V gene TRBV12-3 or TRBV12-4; perhaps TRBD1 as D (6 bases). V lost 6 bases, J lost 6 bases, and 9 bases lay in between. This CDR3 comprises 11 residues.

The rearrangement joins TRBV2 to TRBJ2-1; a weak D match, TRBD2 (6 bases). The CDR3 is made up of 15 amino acids. Germline assignment: CDR1 SNHLY and CDR2 FYNNEI. V dropped 4 bases and J dropped 3 bases, with 13 bases sitting between them. CDR3 DNA: TGTGCCAGCAGTGCCCGGGACGGGAGCTACAATGAGCAGTTCTTC. Residues: CASSARDGSYNEQFF.

This chain connects TRBV10-3 to TRBJ2-1, with D perhaps TRBD1 (6 bases). V was shortened by 4 bases and J by 4 bases, with 14 bases between the two germline ends. Germline CDR1 is ENHRY and CDR2 is SYGVKD. The CDR3 sequence is 15 residues long. The CDR3 nucleotides are TGTGCCATCAGTGGTATCAGGGGCCGGTACAATGAGCAGTTCTTC. The encoded protein is CAISGIRGRYNEQFF.

This clonotype was seen more than once but under ten times. The gene calls are TRBV12-3 or TRBV12-4 and TRBJ2-3; 13 bases align to TRBD2. There are 16 residues in the CDR3. V gave up 6 bases and J gave up 5 bases; unmatched junction bases: 8. The CDR3 here is CASSAGTSGIVDTQYF. The CDR3 DNA is TGTGCCAGCAGCGCTGGGACTAGCGGGATTGTAGATACGCAGTATTTT.

The gene calls are TRBV6-5 and TRBJ2-6; TRBD1 agrees at 11 bases. This CDR3 has 16 residues. Germline loops: CDR1 MNHEY, CDR2 SVGAGI. V lost 10 bases, J lost 4 bases, and 9 bases stayed unmatched. CDR3: CATLDRGRVGANVLTF. The DNA of the CDR3 is TGTGCCACCTTGGACAGGGGGCGCGTAGGGGCCAACGTCCTGACTTTC.

There are a few counts of this clonotype. The chain recombines TRBV6-5 with TRBJ2-3; 7 bases are shared with TRBD2. The CDR3 is 14 amino acids. Germline CDR1 MNHEY, CDR2 SVGAGI. V lost 5 bases to trimming and J lost 1 base; unmatched junction nucleotides: 3. CDR3: CASSIAGGTDTQYF. The DNA for the CDR3 is TGTGCCAGCAGTATTGCGGGAGGCACAGATACGCAGTATTTT.

J is TRBJ1-2 and V is TRBV6-1, with D maybe TRBD1 (6 bases). V was pared by 2 bases and J by 10 bases, with 11 bases between. Germline-derived CDR1 and CDR2 are MNHNS and SASEGT. The CDR3 covers 12 residues. The CDR3 loop reads CASSENGQYYTF. The CDR3, as DNA: TGTGCCAGCAGTGAAAACGGACAGTACTACACCTTC.

This clonotype was recorded a few times. The rearrangement uses TRBV5-1 and TRBJ2-7; TRBD2 might be the D (5 bases). V gave up 4 bases and J gave up 4 bases, with 18 bases separating them. The CDR3 sequence is 15 residues long. The V gene's germline CDR1 is SGHRS and CDR2 YFSETQ. CDR3 bases: TGCGCCAGCAGCCTGGATGACACCCGAGGGTACGAGCAGTACTTC. Translated, it gives CASSLDDTRGYEQYF.

V usage is TRBV4-2 and J usage is TRBJ2-1, with 8 bases that match TRBD2. Trimming at V came to 1 base and at J to 3 bases, leaving 5 bases not matched to a gene. Germline V gene data show CDR1 as LGHNA and CDR2 as YNFKEQ. There are 16 residues in the CDR3. Here the CDR3 reads CASSQGLSGDYNEQFF. CDR3 DNA sequence: TGTGCCAGCAGCCAAGGTCTTAGCGGGGACTACAATGAGCAGTTCTTC.